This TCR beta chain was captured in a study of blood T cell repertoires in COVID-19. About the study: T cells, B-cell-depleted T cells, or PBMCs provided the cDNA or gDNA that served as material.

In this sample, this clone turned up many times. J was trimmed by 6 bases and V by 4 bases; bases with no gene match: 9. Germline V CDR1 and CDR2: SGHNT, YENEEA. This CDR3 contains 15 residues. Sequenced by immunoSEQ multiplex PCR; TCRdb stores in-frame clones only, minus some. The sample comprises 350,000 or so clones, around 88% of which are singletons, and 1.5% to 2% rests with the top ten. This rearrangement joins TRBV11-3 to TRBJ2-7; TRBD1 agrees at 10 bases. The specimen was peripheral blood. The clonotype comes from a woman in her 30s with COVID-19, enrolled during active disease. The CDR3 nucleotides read TGTGCCAGCAGCTCCCGGGACAGGGGATATGGCGAGCAGTACTTC. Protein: CASSSRDRGYGEQYF.